This TCR beta chain was obtained from a study of cytomegalovirus exposure and HLA in healthy donors. The PCR contained 60 Vbeta and 13 Jbeta primers. Using immunoSEQ multiplex PCR, the repertoire was profiled, and TCRdb retains in-frame clones only, with some absent. The sample has about 50,000 clones, and its top ten clones hold more than 2%. Donors were ostensibly healthy at sampling, although undocumented immune exposures were probable. The germline CDR1 and CDR2 sequences are KGHSH and LQKENI. The CDR3 consists of 15 residues. Trimming left V 2 bases short and J 4 bases short, with 14 bases between.

The sample was PBMCs. The TCR originated in a woman younger than 35 in good health and CMV-seronegative. The rearrangement uses TRBV18 and TRBJ1-1; the D is unclear. The CDR3 coding sequence is TGTGCCAGCTCACCAGCGGGAGGGCGTAGCACTGAAGCTTTCTTT. This encodes CASSPAGGRSTEAFF.